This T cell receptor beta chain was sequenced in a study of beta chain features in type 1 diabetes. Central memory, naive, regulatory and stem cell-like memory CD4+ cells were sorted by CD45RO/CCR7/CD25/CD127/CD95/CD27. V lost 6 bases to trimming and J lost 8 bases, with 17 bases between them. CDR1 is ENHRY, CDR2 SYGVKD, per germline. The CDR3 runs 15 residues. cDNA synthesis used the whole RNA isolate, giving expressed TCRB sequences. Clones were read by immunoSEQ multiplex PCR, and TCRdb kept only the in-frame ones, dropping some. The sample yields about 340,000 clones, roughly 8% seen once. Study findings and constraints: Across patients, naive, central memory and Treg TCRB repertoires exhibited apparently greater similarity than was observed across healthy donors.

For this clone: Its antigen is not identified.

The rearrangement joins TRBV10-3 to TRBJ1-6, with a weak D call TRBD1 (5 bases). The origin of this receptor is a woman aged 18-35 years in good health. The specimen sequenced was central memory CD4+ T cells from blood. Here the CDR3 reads CAIRKKSGGDSPLHF. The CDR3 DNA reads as TGTGCCATCAGGAAGAAATCCGGAGGGGATTCACCCCTCCACTTT.